The 24 T cell receptor beta chains in this list originate from one sample, sequenced in a study of blood T cells in healthy people across ages. PCR was performed a second time for about 6 to 12 cycles using a sample-barcoded 5' primer and a J-beta primer mix. TCRdb processed the 5' RACE reads anew with MiXCR; each CDR3 protein has one entry. Of around 800,000 distinct CDR3 sequences listed, 20% to 30% were seen once; the top ten hold approximately 2.9%. These same data were also listed under a study on T cells of mothers and their children.

The material sequenced was blood. The receptor set was obtained from a boy between 5 and 17 years old in good health.

The chain has TRBV9 and TRBJ2-1; possible D gene TRBD2, 6 bases. The DNA end favors TRBJ2-5, so the J call may be wrong. This CDR3 contains 16 residues. CDR1 is SGDLS and CDR2 is YYNGEE in the germline V gene. The CDR3 DNA follows: TGTGCCAGCAGCGTAGGGGGCGGGACCCTCAGGGAGACCCAGTACTTC. Translating gives CASSVGGGTLRETQYF.

This chain connects TRBV24-1 to TRBJ2-1; TRBD1 agrees at 9 bases. V dropped 4 bases and J dropped 9; count of bases not matched to a gene: 9. This CDR3 comprises 15 residues. Looked up from germline, CDR1 is KGHDR and CDR2 is SFDVKD. CDR3 protein: CATSDSGQGSGEQFF. CDR3 sequence (DNA): TGTGCCACCAGTGACTCGGGACAGGGAAGCGGTGAGCAGTTCTTC.

This clonotype came up a few times. The J gene is TRBJ2-4, the V gene TRBV20-1; D may match TRBD1 or TRBD2 (5 bases each). The CDR3 length is 18 residues. The V end was cut by 2 bases, the J end by 0 bases, with 20 bases between. Germline loops: CDR1 DFQATT, CDR2 SNEGSKA (reference sequence). The CDR3 reads CSARRSGWGNLAKNIQYF. The CDR3 nucleotides read TGCAGTGCTAGACGATCCGGTTGGGGGAATCTAGCCAAAAACATTCAGTACTTC.

This clonotype appeared a few times. The chain is built from TRBV20-1 and TRBJ2-7, with TRBD2 matching 8 bases. The CDR3 length is 13 residues. Trimming removed 4 bases from V and 3 bases from J; junction bases left unmatched: 5. Germline loops: CDR1 DFQATT, CDR2 SNEGSKA (reference sequence). In DNA, the CDR3 is TGCAGTGCTAATCAGCGGGGGTACTACGAGCAGTACTTC. Translation gives CSANQRGYYEQYF.

This clonotype was found once. This chain connects TRBV19 to TRBJ1-5; 7 bases are shared with TRBD1. V shed 3 bases, J shed 6 bases, and the junction held 2 bases outside the gene matches. CDR3 length: 13 residues. Per the germline V gene, CDR1 is LNHDA and CDR2 is SQIVND (reference sequence). CDR3 sequence: CASSIDRVQPQHF. The CDR3 region has the DNA TGTGCCAGTAGTATCGACAGGGTTCAGCCCCAGCATTTT.

The chain is built from TRBV5-1 and TRBJ2-1; D may be TRBD2 (6 bases). Germline V lookup: CDR1 SGHRS, CDR2 YFSETQ. V lost 3 bases and J 9 bases, leaving 16 bases between the germline ends. The CDR3 is 14 residues long. This chain's CDR3 is CASSWDPTSSEQFF. As DNA, the CDR3 is TGCGCCAGCAGCTGGGACCCAACTAGCAGTGAGCAGTTCTTC.

The J gene is TRBJ2-1, the V gene TRBV6-2 or TRBV6-3; tentative D call: TRBD1 (5 bases). This CDR3 contains 15 residues. Trimming cost V 5 bases and J 3 bases, with 14 bases left between them. The germline V gene encodes CDR1 MNHEY and CDR2 SVGEGT. The DNA for the CDR3 is TGTGCCAGCAGTGCCGACAGTTCCTTCTACAATGAGCAGTTCTTC. Amino acids: CASSADSSFYNEQFF.

The CDR3 DNA reads as TGTGCCACCAGTGGGGATGGACAGGGGGGGAGAGAGACCCAGTACTTC. It is translated as CATSGDGQGGRETQYF. The rearrangement joins TRBV24-1 to TRBJ2-5, with 10 positions matching TRBD1. The CDR3 runs 16 residues. CDR1 and CDR2 from the germline V gene are KGHDR and SFDVKD. V lost 5 bases to trimming and J lost 4 bases; unmatched junction nucleotides: 9.

The genes are TRBV10-2 and TRBJ2-7, with D unresolved. Germline assignment: CDR1 WSHSY and CDR2 SAAADI. V lost 0 bases and J lost 12, with 15 bases in between. CDR3 size: 13 residues. CDR3 DNA sequence: TGCGCCAGCAGTGAGTCGATTAGCCCGAGTCCGTACTTC. Its protein product is CASSESISPSPYF.

The J gene is TRBJ1-1, the V gene TRBV18, with 7 nucleotides matching TRBD1. Germline V lookup: CDR1 KGHSH, CDR2 LQKENI. V shed 4 bases, J shed 4 bases, and the junction held 3 bases outside the gene matches. This CDR3 is 13 amino acids long. CDR3 region: CASSRTGVTEAFF. The CDR3 DNA follows: TGTGCCAGCTCACGTACAGGGGTCACTGAAGCTTTCTTT. Filled out from reference TRBV18 and TRBJ1-1, the complete variable domain reads NAGVMQNPRHLVRRRGQEARLRCSPMKGHSHVYWYRQLPEEGLKFMVYLQKENIIDESGMPKERFSAEFPKEGPSILRIQQVVRGDSAAYFCASSRTGVTEAFFGQGTRLTVV.

This clonotype was recorded a few times. V is TRBV12-3 or TRBV12-4 and J is TRBJ1-1; a weak D match, TRBD1 (6 bases). Between the trimmed V and J ends, which lost 8 bases and 2 bases, there was a span of 12 bases. The CDR3 contains 13 residues. CDR3: CASVDRLNTEAFF. CDR3 coding DNA: TGTGCCAGCGTCGACAGGCTAAACACTGAAGCTTTCTTT.

This clonotype appeared a few times. This sequence joins TRBV6-5 and TRBJ1-5; tentative D call: TRBD1 (5 bases). CDR3 size: 14 residues. From germline, CDR1 is MNHEY and CDR2 SVGAGI. Trimming pared 5 bases from V and 4 bases from J, leaving 12 bases between. The CDR3: CASSRRQGNQPQHF. DNA for the CDR3: TGTGCCAGCAGTCGGAGGCAGGGAAATCAGCCCCAGCATTTT.

The J gene is TRBJ2-3, the V gene TRBV20-1; D call uncertain. Germline V CDR1 and CDR2: DFQATT, SNEGSKA (reference sequence). This CDR3 contains 13 residues. Deletions cut 1 base from V and 4 bases from J, with 9 bases between. DNA of the CDR3: TGCAGTGCTAGAGCTCACCAGGCAGATACGCAGTATTTT. Translating it yields CSARAHQADTQYF.

This clonotype was seen many times. The chain recombines TRBV4-1 with TRBJ2-1; no definite D call. Germline CDR1 is MGHRA and CDR2 is YSYEKL. With 0 bases removed from V and 5 bases from J, the gap between germline ends came to 17 bases. The CDR3 loop spans 17 amino acids. This CDR3 is CASSQEEFGGSNNEQFF. The CDR3 DNA sequence: TGCGCCAGCAGCCAAGAAGAGTTCGGCGGATCGAACAATGAGCAGTTCTTC.

This clonotype was seen only a few times. The rearrangement links TRBV5-5 to TRBJ1-1; D ambiguous. Germline V gene sequence: CDR1 SGHKS, CDR2 YYEKEE (reference sequence). V was shortened by 5 bases and J by 3 bases, with 11 bases between the two germline ends. This CDR3 comprises 13 residues. For the CDR3, the DNA is TGTGCCAGCAGTTTCGGCGACCACACTGAAGCTTTCTTT. Translation gives CASSFGDHTEAFF.

This clonotype was recorded a few times. The V gene is TRBV5-1, the J gene TRBJ1-5; 7 bases fit TRBD1. The CDR3 is made up of 15 amino acids. V lost 4 bases and J lost 4; bases outside the gene matches: 8. Germline V gene sequence: CDR1 SGHRS, CDR2 YFSETQ. In DNA, the CDR3 is TGCGCCAGCAGCACCGAGGGACAGTCTAATCAGCCCCAGCATTTT. It yields the protein CASSTEGQSNQPQHF.

The V gene is TRBV5-1, the J gene TRBJ2-1, with D uncertain. The CDR3 is made up of 14 amino acids. V was pared by 0 bases and J by 4 bases, with 8 bases between. Germline loops: CDR1 SGHRS, CDR2 YFSETQ. CDR3 sequence (DNA): TGCGCCAGCAGCTTGGAGGTAACGTACAATGAGCAGTTCTTC. Protein: CASSLEVTYNEQFF.

As regards this clonotype: No conserved phenylalanine or tryptophan ends this CDR3, so it is likely a read error. It is unclear where the CDR3 begins or ends on the DNA, so no DNA is shown, and the CDR3 is as TCRdb lists it. The chain employs TRBV5-1 and TRBJ2-5; whether TRBD1, the table's D call, matches the DNA was not checked. The CDR3 spans 12 residues, counting both ends. CDR1 SGHRS and CDR2 YFSETQ come from the germline V gene. The CDR3 reads CASSYSGEGSEV.

This clonotype was detected a few times. The junction does not match germline at one end; this may be a read error. The rearrangement uses TRBV5-1 and TRBJ2-6; no reliable D call. Per germline, CDR1 SGHRS and CDR2 YFSETQ. This CDR3 is 15 amino acids long. DNA of the CDR3: TGTGCCAGCAGCTTAGGCCAGTCTGGGGCCAACGTCCTGACTTTC. It codes for CASSLGQSGANVLTF.

The chain couples TRBV27 to TRBJ2-5; the match to TRBD1 covers 11 bases. V lost 8 bases and J lost 7; bases outside the gene matches: 3. Germline V CDR1 and CDR2: MNHEY, SMNVEV (reference sequence). This CDR3 has 12 amino acids. CDR3 loop: CASGGQGGTQYF. The CDR3 region has the DNA TGTGCCAGCGGGGGACAGGGGGGGACCCAGTACTTC.

The rearrangement links TRBV7-9 to TRBJ2-5; D is uncertain. Germline CDR1 and CDR2: SEHNR and FQNEAQ (reference sequence). Trimming pared 2 bases from V and 5 bases from J, leaving 18 bases between. The CDR3 totals 16 residues. Written as DNA, the CDR3 is TGTGCCAGCAGCTTATATAACCCTTTCGCCCCCGAGACCCAGTACTTC. Amino acid sequence: CASSLYNPFAPETQYF.

The V gene is TRBV5-1, the J gene TRBJ1-6; 7 nucleotides agree with TRBD1. Trimming cost V 2 bases and J 3 bases; bases outside gene matches: 5. CDR1 is SGHRS and CDR2 is YFSETQ in the germline V gene. CDR3 length: 16 residues. The CDR3 sequence: CASSLHDRDYNSPLHF. Written as DNA, the CDR3 is TGCGCCAGCAGCTTACACGACAGGGACTATAATTCACCCCTCCACTTT.

This clonotype was picked up a small number of times. The rearrangement uses TRBV4-2 and TRBJ2-7, with D perhaps matching TRBD1 (6 bases). V lost 1 base and J lost 0, with 7 bases in between. Looked up from germline, CDR1 is LGHNA and CDR2 is YNFKEQ. The CDR3 spans 14 residues. CDR3 sequence reads: CASSQGTDSYEQYF. The CDR3 nucleotides read TGTGCCAGCAGCCAAGGGACAGACTCCTACGAGCAGTACTTC.

The rearrangement joins TRBV4-1 to TRBJ2-7, with D uncertain. With 0 bases removed from V and 6 bases from J, the gap between germline ends came to 21 bases. This CDR3 has 17 amino acids. Germline CDR1 reads MGHRA; CDR2 reads YSYEKL. The CDR3 nucleotides are TGCGCCAGCAGCCAAGACTTACGGCACTTCCCAGCGCCCGAGCAGTACTTC. It encodes CASSQDLRHFPAPEQYF.